This T cell receptor (beta chain) was identified during a study of technical replicates of blood from a handful of donors. The CDR3 has 13 amino acids. The ends were cut back, 5 bases at V and 8 bases at J, with 15 bases in the middle. Germline V gives CDR1 SGHVS, CDR2 FQNEAQ. Sequencing used immunoSEQ multiplex PCR; TCRdb keeps in-frame clones, though not all of them. The sample contains 100,000 or so clones, approximately 95% of which appear only once. Sequencing was carried out using T cells isolated from PBMCs. The chain uses TRBV7-8 and TRBJ1-2; TRBD1 might be the D (5 bases). This TCR was sampled from a human donor in good health. CDR3 DNA: TGTGCCAGCAGCCTGGGGCCCCTCAGGGGCTACACCTTC. Protein product: CASSLGPLRGYTF.